One T cell receptor (beta chain) is described in this entry. The data belong to a study of blood T cell repertoires in COVID-19. Study as a whole: COVID-19 samples, acute and convalescent, were from the United States, Italy and Spain.

The J segment lost 0 bases and the V segment lost 6 bases, leaving 7 bases of the junction unmatched. Per germline, CDR1 MDHEN and CDR2 SYDVKM. There are 16 residues in the CDR3. Authors' data handling: For nucleated cells, counts were estimated from reference gene primer amplification. The assay was immunoSEQ multiplex PCR, and TCRdb's table has in-frame clones only and misses some. Clonal size and the V and J genes are those of that table, whereas D and trimming came from the DNA. The top ten hold more than 2% of the sample, which has under 130,000 clones, more than 75% seen once. This TCR was recovered from a human donor in a cohort sampled during active COVID-19. This chain connects TRBV28 to TRBJ1-3, with 8 positions matching TRBD1. The sequencing sample was made of peripheral blood. The CDR3 DNA reads as TGTGCCAGCAGGGAGCAGGGGGCATTCTCTGGAAACACCATATATTTT. It translates to CASREQGAFSGNTIYF.